The next 17 T cell receptor beta chains were all read from a single sample in a study of blood T cell repertoires in COVID-19. Method: immunoSEQ multiplex PCR; TCRdb's copy keeps in-frame clones and lacks some. Of tens of thousands of clones in the sample, roughly 80% were seen once. The sequencing input was peripheral blood. These receptors were taken from a man older than 75 with active or convalescent COVID-19.

This clone was recorded once. The chain links TRBV5-6 to TRBJ1-2; the match to TRBD1 covers 11 bases. Trimming removed 4 bases from V and 7 bases from J; junction bases left unmatched: 3. In germline, CDR1 is SGHDT, CDR2 YYEEEE. The CDR3 spans 13 residues. The CDR3 region has the DNA TGTGCCAGCAGCGGACAGGGGGCGGGTGGCTACACCTTC. Its translation: CASSGQGAGGYTF.

V gene TRBV4-1 combines with J gene TRBJ1-4; tentative D call: TRBD1 (5 bases). V was cut by 1 base and J by 3 bases, with 12 bases left in between. The CDR3 sequence is 16 residues long. CDR1 MGHRA and CDR2 YSYEKL come from the germline V gene. In DNA form, the CDR3 reads TGCGCCAGCAGCCAAGGTTGGGGGGGGGCTAATGAAAAACTGTTTTTT. It yields the protein CASSQGWGGANEKLFF.

The CDR3 sequence: CASSLISGETQYF. CDR3 in DNA: TGTGCCAGCAGCCTTATCTCAGGGGAGACCCAGTACTTC. The J gene is TRBJ2-5, the V gene TRBV7-3, with D maybe TRBD1 (5 bases). Germline CDR1 SGHTA, CDR2 FQGTGA. Trimming shortened V by 5 bases and J by 5 bases, and 12 bases separated the two germline ends. The CDR3 sequence is 13 residues long.

V gene TRBV9 combines with J gene TRBJ2-3; 7 nucleotides align to TRBD2. Germline CDR1 and CDR2: SGDLS and YYNGEE. CDR3 length: 16 residues. Losses at the gene ends were 3 bases for V and 0 bases for J; bases not matched to a gene: 7. The CDR3 nucleotides read TGTGCCAGCAGCGCTTCGCTAGCGGCTAGCACAGATACGCAGTATTTT. Encoded protein: CASSASLAASTDTQYF.

The V gene is TRBV6-1, the J gene TRBJ1-5; a weak D match, TRBD1 (6 bases). V lost 0 bases, J lost 0 bases, and 21 bases lay in between. Germline CDR1 is MNHNS and CDR2 is SASEGT. The CDR3 loop spans 20 amino acids. The CDR3 loop is CASSEAPPGHRFHSNQPQHF. DNA of the CDR3: TGTGCCAGCAGTGAAGCTCCACCGGGACATCGATTCCATAGCAATCAGCCCCAGCATTTT.

The CDR3 DNA sequence: TGTGCCAGCAGCAAGGGGACTAGCGTGTCTTTGCGAGAGACCCAGTACTTC. Its protein product is CASSKGTSVSLRETQYF. This chain joins TRBV5-4 and TRBJ2-5; 10 positions agree with TRBD2. Trimming removed 4 bases from V and 4 bases from J; junction bases left unmatched: 13. The CDR3 loop spans 17 amino acids. The V gene's germline CDR1 is SGHNT and CDR2 YYREEE (reference sequence).

The rearrangement uses TRBV6-1 and TRBJ2-1, with D maybe TRBD2 (7 bases). V lost 0 bases and J 7 bases, leaving 13 bases between the germline ends. The length of the CDR3 is 15 residues. In germline, CDR1 is MNHNS, CDR2 SASEGT. The CDR3 loop is CASSEAGGGWNEQFF. CDR3 sequence (DNA): TGTGCCAGCAGTGAAGCGGGAGGGGGTTGGAATGAGCAGTTCTTC.

The chain employs TRBV27 and TRBJ2-2; 7 nucleotides agree with TRBD2. CDR1 is MNHEY, CDR2 SMNVEV, per germline (reference sequence). The CDR3 has 16 amino acids. The ends lost 4 bases at V and 6 bases at J; junction bases unmatched: 11. DNA for the CDR3: TGTGCCAGCAGTTCTAGGGCCGGGGGGTTCGCCGGGGAGCTGTTTTTT. It translates to CASSSRAGGFAGELFF.

The chain links TRBV2 to TRBJ2-5, with TRBD2 as a possible D gene (6 bases). Trimming left V 7 bases short and J 4 bases short, with 19 bases between. Germline V lookup: CDR1 SNHLY, CDR2 FYNNEI. This CDR3 is 15 amino acids long. The DNA of the CDR3 is TGTGCCAGCACCCAATTTGGCGGGATAGGAGAGACCCAGTACTTC. It specifies CASTQFGGIGETQYF.

The rearrangement joins TRBV6-2 or TRBV6-3 to TRBJ2-7; 12 nucleotides align to TRBD2. Germline trimming cut 6 bases from V and 4 bases from J; bases unmatched to any gene: 10. Germline V gene data show CDR1 as MNHEY and CDR2 as SVGEGT. There are 16 residues in the CDR3. Here the CDR3 reads CASSPASGGGFYEQYF. As DNA, the CDR3 is TGTGCCAGCAGCCCCGCTAGCGGGGGGGGTTTTTACGAGCAGTACTTC.

The rearrangement joins TRBV7-8 to TRBJ1-4; unclear D gene. The V end lost 1 base, the J end lost 7 bases, and 10 bases lay between the germline ends. This CDR3 has 14 amino acids. Germline values: CDR1 SGHVS, CDR2 FQNEAQ. CDR3 nucleotide sequence: TGTGCCAGCAGCTTAGGCGATCCAGGTGAAAAACTGTTTTTT. Its protein is CASSLGDPGEKLFF.

The rearrangement links TRBV15 to TRBJ1-4, with 7 nucleotides matching TRBD1. V shed 8 bases, J shed 0 bases, and the junction held 9 bases outside the gene matches. The germline CDR1 and CDR2 sequences are LNHNV and YYDKDF (reference sequence). This CDR3 has 16 residues. CDR3 amino acids: CATSPGGISTNEKLFF. The CDR3 nucleotides are TGTGCCACCTCCCCAGGGGGGATCTCAACTAATGAAAAACTGTTTTTT.

The chain uses TRBV7-7 and TRBJ2-1, with TRBD2 matching over 7 bases. Germline CDR1 and CDR2: SSHAT and FNYEAQ (reference sequence). V was clipped by 2 bases and J by 9 bases; unmatched bases: 10. This CDR3 spans 15 amino acids. The CDR3 nucleotides are TGTGCCAGCAGCTTATCCGCGGGAGTCAAGGGTGAGCAGTTCTTC. This encodes CASSLSAGVKGEQFF.

This chain connects TRBV18 to TRBJ1-3, with D possibly being TRBD1 (6 bases). The V gene's germline CDR1 is KGHSH and CDR2 LQKENI. The CDR3 totals 16 residues. The germline V and J ends were trimmed by 0 bases and 2 bases, with 11 bases remaining between them. In DNA, the CDR3 is TGTGCCAGCTCACCACCGGAGGACAGAACTGGAAACACCATATATTTT. Translation: CASSPPEDRTGNTIYF.

The rearrangement uses TRBV6-5 and TRBJ1-1; D remains unclear. This CDR3 contains 12 residues. The germline V and J ends were trimmed by 9 bases and 2 bases, with 10 bases remaining between them. Germline-derived CDR1 and CDR2 are MNHEY and SVGAGI. The CDR3 DNA sequence: TGTGCCAGTGCTCCGACAAACACTGAAGCTTTCTTT. Protein sequence: CASAPTNTEAFF.

V gene TRBV24-1 combines with J gene TRBJ2-1, with 7 bases aligning to TRBD1. Looked up from germline, CDR1 is KGHDR and CDR2 is SFDVKD. The CDR3 totals 14 residues. V trimming: 6 bases; J trimming: 9 bases; junction bases outside the gene matches: 10. The CDR3 is CATSSDRINGEQFF. Here the CDR3 DNA reads TGTGCCACCAGTTCGGACAGGATAAACGGTGAGCAGTTCTTC.

The chain recombines TRBV4-3 with TRBJ2-5, with D perhaps TRBD2 (5 bases). This CDR3 contains 15 residues. The germline CDR1 and CDR2 sequences are LGHNA and YSLEER. V lost 2 bases to trimming and J lost 5 bases, with 15 bases between them. The CDR3 DNA reads TGCGCCAGCAGCCAAATCTTTCTAGCTCAGGAGACCCAGTACTTC. This gives the protein CASSQIFLAQETQYF.